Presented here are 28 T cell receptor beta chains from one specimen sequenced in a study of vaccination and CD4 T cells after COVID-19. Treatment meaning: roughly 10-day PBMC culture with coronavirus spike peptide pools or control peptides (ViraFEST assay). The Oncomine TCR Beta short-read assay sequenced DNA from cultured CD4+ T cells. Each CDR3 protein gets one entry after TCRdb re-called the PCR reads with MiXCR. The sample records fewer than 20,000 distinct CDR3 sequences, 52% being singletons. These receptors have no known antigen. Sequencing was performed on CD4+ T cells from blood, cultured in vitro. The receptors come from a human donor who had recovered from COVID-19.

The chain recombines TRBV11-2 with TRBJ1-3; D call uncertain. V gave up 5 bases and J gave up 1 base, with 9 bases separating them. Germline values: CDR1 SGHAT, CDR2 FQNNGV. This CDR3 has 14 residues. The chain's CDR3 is CASSHRGSGNTIYF. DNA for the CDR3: TGTGCCAGCAGCCATCGGGGATCTGGAAACACCATATATTTT. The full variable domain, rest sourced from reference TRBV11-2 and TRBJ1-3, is EAGVAQSPRYKIIEKRQSVAFWCNPISGHATLYWYQQILGQGPKLLIQFQNNGVVDDSQLPKDRFSAERLKGVDSTLKIQPAKLEDSAVYLCASSHRGSGNTIYFGEGSWLTVV.

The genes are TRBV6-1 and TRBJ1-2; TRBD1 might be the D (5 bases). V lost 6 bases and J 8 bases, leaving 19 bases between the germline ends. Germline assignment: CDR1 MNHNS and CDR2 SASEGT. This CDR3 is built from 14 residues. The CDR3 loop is CASSWDPLKGGYTF. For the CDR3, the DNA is TGTGCCAGCAGCTGGGACCCATTAAAGGGGGGCTACACCTTC.

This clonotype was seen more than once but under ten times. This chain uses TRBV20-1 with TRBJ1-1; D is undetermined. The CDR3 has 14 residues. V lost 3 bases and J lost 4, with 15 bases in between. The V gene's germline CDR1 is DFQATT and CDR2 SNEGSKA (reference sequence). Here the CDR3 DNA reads TGCAGTGCTAGTAAAGAGGGTTCTAGCACTGAAGCTTTCTTT. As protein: CSASKEGSSTEAFF.

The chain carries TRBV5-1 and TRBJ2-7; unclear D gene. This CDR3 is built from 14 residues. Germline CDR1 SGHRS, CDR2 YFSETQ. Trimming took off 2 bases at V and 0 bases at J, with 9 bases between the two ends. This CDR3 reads CASSFSRGSYEQYF. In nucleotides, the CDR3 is TGCGCCAGCAGCTTTTCCCGAGGCTCCTACGAGCAGTACTTC.

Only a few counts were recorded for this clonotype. The CDR3 protein is CAISSAGATDTQYF. The CDR3 DNA sequence: TGTGCCATCAGTTCAGCGGGGGCCACAGATACGCAGTATTTT. V usage is TRBV10-3 and J usage is TRBJ2-3; 8 bases are shared with TRBD2. The CDR3 runs 14 residues. CDR1 and CDR2 from the germline V gene are ENHRY and SYGVKD. V lost 5 bases to trimming and J lost 2 bases; unmatched junction nucleotides: 3.

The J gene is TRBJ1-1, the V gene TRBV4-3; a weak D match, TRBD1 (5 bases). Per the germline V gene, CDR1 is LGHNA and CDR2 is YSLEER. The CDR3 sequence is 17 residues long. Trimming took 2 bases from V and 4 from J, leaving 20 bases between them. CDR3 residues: CASSQLGGRDVGTEAFF. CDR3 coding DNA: TGCGCCAGCAGCCAACTTGGGGGGAGGGACGTCGGCACTGAAGCTTTCTTT.

CDR3 protein: CAIRGQGANIQYF. The CDR3 DNA sequence: TGTGCCATCAGGGGACAGGGGGCGAACATTCAGTACTTC. The chain uses TRBV10-3 and TRBJ2-4; TRBD1 matches at 12 bases. The CDR3 length is 13 residues. J was trimmed by 7 bases and V by 6 bases; bases with no gene match: 1. Germline values: CDR1 ENHRY, CDR2 SYGVKD.

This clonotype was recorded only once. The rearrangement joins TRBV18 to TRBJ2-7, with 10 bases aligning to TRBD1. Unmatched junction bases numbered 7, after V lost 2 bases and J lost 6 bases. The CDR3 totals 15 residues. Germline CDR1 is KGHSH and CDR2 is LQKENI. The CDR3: CASSPIGDRGSEQYF. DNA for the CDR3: TGTGCCAGCTCACCAATAGGGGACAGGGGTTCCGAGCAGTACTTC.

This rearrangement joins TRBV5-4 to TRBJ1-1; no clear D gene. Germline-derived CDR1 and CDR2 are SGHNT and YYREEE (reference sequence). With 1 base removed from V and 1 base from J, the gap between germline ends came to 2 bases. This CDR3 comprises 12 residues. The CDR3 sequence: CASSLKNTEAFF. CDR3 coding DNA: TGTGCCAGCAGCTTGAAGAACACTGAAGCTTTCTTT.

The CDR3 region is CATSRERGVSPLHF. CDR3 DNA sequence: TGTGCCACCAGCAGAGAACGGGGGGTTTCACCCCTCCACTTT. The genes are TRBV15 and TRBJ1-6, with D possibly TRBD1 on 5 matching bases. Germline loops: CDR1 LNHNV, CDR2 YYDKDF (reference sequence). The CDR3 loop spans 14 amino acids. The V and J ends lost 0 bases and 9 bases respectively, with 9 bases between them.

The CDR3 DNA reads as TGTGCCAGCAGCCCGCAGCGCTACGAGCAGTACTTC. As protein: CASSPQRYEQYF. This sequence joins TRBV28 and TRBJ2-7, with unresolved D. Germline V lookup: CDR1 MDHEN, CDR2 SYDVKM. This CDR3 region has 12 residues. Trimming shortened V by 6 bases and J by 3 bases, and 9 bases separated the two germline ends.

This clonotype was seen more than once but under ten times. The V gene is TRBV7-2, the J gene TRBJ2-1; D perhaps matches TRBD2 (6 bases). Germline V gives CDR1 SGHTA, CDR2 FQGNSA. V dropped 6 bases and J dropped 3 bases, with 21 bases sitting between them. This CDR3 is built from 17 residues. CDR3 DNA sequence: TGTGCCAGCAGACATAGCCCCGGGACTGGGAACTACAATGAGCAGTTCTTC. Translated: CASRHSPGTGNYNEQFF. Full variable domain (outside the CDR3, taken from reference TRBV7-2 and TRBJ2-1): GAGVSQSPSNKVTEKGKDVELRCDPISGHTALYWYRQSLGQGLEFLIYFQGNSAPDKSGLPSDRFSAERTGGSVSTLTIQRTQQEDSAVYLCASRHSPGTGNYNEQFFGPGTRLTVL.

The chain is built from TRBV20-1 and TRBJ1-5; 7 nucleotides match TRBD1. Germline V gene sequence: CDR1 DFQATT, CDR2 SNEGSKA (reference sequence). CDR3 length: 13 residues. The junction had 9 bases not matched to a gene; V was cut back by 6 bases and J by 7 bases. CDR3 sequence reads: CSAKRGGAQPQHF. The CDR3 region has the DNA TGCAGTGCCAAACGAGGGGGCGCGCAGCCCCAGCATTTT.

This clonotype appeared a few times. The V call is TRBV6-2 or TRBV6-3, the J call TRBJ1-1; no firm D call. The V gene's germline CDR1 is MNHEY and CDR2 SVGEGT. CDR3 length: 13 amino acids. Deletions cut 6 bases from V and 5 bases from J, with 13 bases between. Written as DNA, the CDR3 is TGTGCCAGCAGCCCTACTACGGGGACTGAAGCTTTCTTT. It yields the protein CASSPTTGTEAFF.

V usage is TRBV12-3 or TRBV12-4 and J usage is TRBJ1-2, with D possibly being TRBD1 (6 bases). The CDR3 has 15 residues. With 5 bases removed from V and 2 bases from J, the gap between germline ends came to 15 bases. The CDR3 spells CASSPRRGGNYGYTF. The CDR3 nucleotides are TGTGCCAGCAGTCCCCGGCGAGGGGGGAACTATGGCTACACCTTC.

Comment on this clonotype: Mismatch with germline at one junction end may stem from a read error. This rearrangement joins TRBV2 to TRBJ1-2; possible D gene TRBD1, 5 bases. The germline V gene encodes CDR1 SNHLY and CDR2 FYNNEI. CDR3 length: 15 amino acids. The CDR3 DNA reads TGTGCCAGCAGTAGATTACCCAGGGTTGGGTATGGCTGCACCTTC. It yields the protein CASSRLPRVGYGCTF. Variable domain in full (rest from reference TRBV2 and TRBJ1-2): EPEVTQTPSHQVTQMGQEVILRCVPISNHLYFYWYRQILGQKVEFLVSFYNNEISEKSEIFDDQFSVERPDGSNFTLKIRSTKLEDSAMYFCASSRLPRVGYGCTFGSGTRLTVV.

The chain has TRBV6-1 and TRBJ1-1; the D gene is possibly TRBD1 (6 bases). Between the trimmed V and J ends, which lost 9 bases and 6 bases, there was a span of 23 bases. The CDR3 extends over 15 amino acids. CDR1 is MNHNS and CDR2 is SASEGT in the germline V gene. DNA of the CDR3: TGTGCCAGTAAAATTCAACCAGGGGATCGGGCTGAAGCTTTCTTT. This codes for CASKIQPGDRAEAFF.

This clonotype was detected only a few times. The CDR3 is CASSLRGVEDTQYF. CDR3 nucleotide sequence: TGTGCCAGCAGCTTAAGAGGGGTTGAAGATACGCAGTATTTT. The chain recombines TRBV11-2 with TRBJ2-3; D could derive from TRBD1 or TRBD2 (5 bases each). Trimming stripped 2 bases from V and 5 bases from J, with 11 bases between. The CDR3 is made up of 14 amino acids. Germline loops: CDR1 SGHAT, CDR2 FQNNGV.

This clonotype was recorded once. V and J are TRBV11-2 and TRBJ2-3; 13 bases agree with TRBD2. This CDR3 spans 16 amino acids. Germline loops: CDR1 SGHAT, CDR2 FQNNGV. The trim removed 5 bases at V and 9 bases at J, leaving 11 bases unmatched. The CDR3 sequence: CASSPFTSGGARTQYF. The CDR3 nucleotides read TGTGCCAGCAGCCCCTTTACTAGCGGGGGGGCCCGAACGCAGTATTTT.

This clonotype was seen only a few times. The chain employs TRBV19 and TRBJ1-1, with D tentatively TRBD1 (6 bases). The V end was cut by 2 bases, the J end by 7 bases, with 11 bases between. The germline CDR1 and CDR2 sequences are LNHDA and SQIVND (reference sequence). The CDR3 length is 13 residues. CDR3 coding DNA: TGTGCCAGTAGTATAACCGGGGGCGGTGAAGCTTTCTTT. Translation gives CASSITGGGEAFF.

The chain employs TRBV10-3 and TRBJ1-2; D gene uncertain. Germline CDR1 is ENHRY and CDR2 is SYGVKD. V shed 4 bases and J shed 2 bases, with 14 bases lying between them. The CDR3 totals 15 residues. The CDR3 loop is CAISGLRTSNYGYTF. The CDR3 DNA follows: TGTGCCATCAGTGGACTGCGTACATCCAACTATGGCTACACCTTC.

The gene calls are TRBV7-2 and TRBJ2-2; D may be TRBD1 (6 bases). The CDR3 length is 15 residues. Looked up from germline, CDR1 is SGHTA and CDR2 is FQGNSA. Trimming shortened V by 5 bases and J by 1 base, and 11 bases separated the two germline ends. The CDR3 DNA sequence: TGTGCCAGCAGCGCTCTGACAGGGAACACCGGGGAGCTGTTTTTT. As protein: CASSALTGNTGELFF.

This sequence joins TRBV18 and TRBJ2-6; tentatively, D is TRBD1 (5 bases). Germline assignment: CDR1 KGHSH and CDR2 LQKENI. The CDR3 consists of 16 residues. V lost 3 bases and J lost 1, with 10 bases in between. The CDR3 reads CASSPGPPSGANVLTF. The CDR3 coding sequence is TGTGCCAGCTCACCGGGGCCCCCTTCTGGGGCCAACGTCCTGACTTTC.

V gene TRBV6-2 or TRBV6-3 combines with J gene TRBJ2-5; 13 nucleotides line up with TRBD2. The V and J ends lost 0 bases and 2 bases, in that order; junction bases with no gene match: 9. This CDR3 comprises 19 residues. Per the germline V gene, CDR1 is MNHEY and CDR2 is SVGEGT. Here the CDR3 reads CASSYSRLAGGGLQETQYF. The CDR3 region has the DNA TGTGCCAGCAGTTACTCTAGACTAGCGGGAGGCGGACTTCAAGAGACCCAGTACTTC.

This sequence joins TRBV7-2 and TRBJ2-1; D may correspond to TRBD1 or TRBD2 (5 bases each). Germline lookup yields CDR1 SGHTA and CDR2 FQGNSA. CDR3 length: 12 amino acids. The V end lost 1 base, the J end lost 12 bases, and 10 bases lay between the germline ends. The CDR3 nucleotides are TGTGCCAGCAGCTTAGGGGGACGGCGGCAGTTCTTC. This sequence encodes CASSLGGRRQFF.

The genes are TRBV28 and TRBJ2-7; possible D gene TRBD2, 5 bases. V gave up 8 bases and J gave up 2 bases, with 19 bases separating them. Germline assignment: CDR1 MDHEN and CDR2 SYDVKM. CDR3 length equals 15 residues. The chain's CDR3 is CASESPGKDPYEQYF. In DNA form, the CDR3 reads TGTGCCAGCGAATCCCCGGGGAAAGATCCCTACGAGCAGTACTTC.

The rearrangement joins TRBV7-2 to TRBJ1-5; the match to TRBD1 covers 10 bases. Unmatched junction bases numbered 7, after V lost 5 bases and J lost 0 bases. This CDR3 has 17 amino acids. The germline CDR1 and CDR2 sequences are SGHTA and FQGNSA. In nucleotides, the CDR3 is TGTGCCAGCAGCCTCCGGGACAGGGGATATAGCAATCAGCCCCAGCATTTT. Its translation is CASSLRDRGYSNQPQHF.

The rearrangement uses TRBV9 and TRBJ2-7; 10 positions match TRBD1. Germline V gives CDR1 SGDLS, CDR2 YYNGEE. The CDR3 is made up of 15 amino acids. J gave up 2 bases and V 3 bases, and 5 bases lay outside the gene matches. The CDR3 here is CASSGGQGPAYEQYF. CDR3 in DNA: TGTGCCAGCAGCGGGGGACAGGGGCCCGCCTACGAGCAGTACTTC.